These 30 T cell receptor beta chains originate from one sample sequenced in a study of vaccination effects on CD4 cells after COVID-19. ViraFEST used viral peptide pools to expand antigen-specific CD4+ T cells before sequencing. When around 10 days of culture had elapsed, CD4+ T cells were isolated. Nucleocapsid antibodies were negative in the vaccine recipients, who had never had SARS-CoV-2 infection. TCRdb keeps only in-frame clones here, not all; method: immunoSEQ multiplex PCR. Among fewer than 70,000 clones, 75% to 90% were seen once, and the ten largest hold 12%. These TCRs are of unknown antigen specificity. Sequenced material: CD4+ T cells from PBMCs cultured with SARS-CoV-2 spike peptides, taken before COVID-19 vaccination. These receptors came from a human donor who received a COVID-19 vaccine.

This clone was detected only once. The V call is TRBV7-2, the J call TRBJ2-1; TRBD1 matches 8 bases. This CDR3 is built from 14 residues. Losses at the gene ends were 6 bases for V and 4 bases for J; bases not matched to a gene: 5. Germline lookup yields CDR1 SGHTA and CDR2 FQGNSA. CDR3 sequence: CASSRTGWYNEQFF. The CDR3 region has the DNA TGTGCCAGCAGTCGGACAGGGTGGTACAATGAGCAGTTCTTC. The entire variable domain, with the rest obtained from reference TRBV7-2 and TRBJ2-1, is as follows: GAGVSQSPSNKVTEKGKDVELRCDPISGHTALYWYRQSLGQGLEFLIYFQGNSAPDKSGLPSDRFSAERTGGSVSTLTIQRTQQEDSAVYLCASSRTGWYNEQFFGPGTRLTVL.

This clone has a single count. The chain uses TRBV5-1 and TRBJ2-5, with TRBD1 matching over 8 bases. The CDR3 loop spans 14 amino acids. V gave up 4 bases and J gave up 4 bases; unmatched junction bases: 6. CDR1 is SGHRS and CDR2 is YFSETQ in the germline V gene. The CDR3 DNA reads TGCGCCAGCAGCCCATCGACAGGGGCAGAGACCCAGTACTTC. Amino acid sequence: CASSPSTGAETQYF.

The V gene is TRBV20-1, the J gene TRBJ1-1, with 7 bases fitting TRBD1. Per germline, CDR1 DFQATT and CDR2 SNEGSKA (reference sequence). The trim removed 3 bases at V and 5 bases at J, leaving 6 bases unmatched. The CDR3 runs 13 residues. CDR3 sequence: CSASRQGGTEAFF. DNA of the CDR3: TGCAGTGCTAGTCGACAGGGTGGAACTGAAGCTTTCTTT.

CDR3 nucleotide sequence: TGTGCCTTGTCGGCGGGGGGCAGTTTTGTTTACAATGAGCAGTTCTTC. Translated, it gives CALSAGGSFVYNEQFF. V usage is TRBV10-3 and J usage is TRBJ2-1; 8 bases line up with TRBD2. The CDR3 runs to 16 residues. Losses at the gene ends were 11 bases for V and 4 bases for J; bases not matched to a gene: 16. Germline assignment: CDR1 ENHRY and CDR2 SYGVKD.

CDR3 in amino acids: CASRTDINYGYTF. In DNA, the CDR3 is TGTGCCAGCAGAACGGATATCAACTATGGCTACACCTTC. This chain uses TRBV6-5 with TRBJ1-2; D unclear. The length of the CDR3 is 13 residues. V dropped 6 bases and J dropped 2 bases, with 10 bases sitting between them. Per the germline V gene, CDR1 is MNHEY and CDR2 is SVGAGI.

The chain employs TRBV5-1 and TRBJ2-3, with D possibly TRBD2 on 6 matching bases. Germline CDR1 and CDR2: SGHRS and YFSETQ. The V gene lost 0 bases and the J gene lost 1 base, with 15 bases spanning the gap. CDR3 length equals 17 residues. The CDR3 here is CASSLVPQRVGTDTQYF. For the CDR3, the DNA is TGCGCCAGCAGCTTGGTTCCGCAGCGGGTTGGCACAGATACGCAGTATTTT.

This sequence joins TRBV14 and TRBJ2-1; TRBD1 matches 7 bases. Germline V CDR1 and CDR2: SGHDN, FVKESK. The CDR3 has 20 residues. Losses at the gene ends were 1 base for V and 3 bases for J; bases not matched to a gene: 18. Here the CDR3 reads CASSQVPAVWARGYYNEQFF. The CDR3 region has the DNA TGTGCCAGCAGCCAAGTACCGGCGGTTTGGGCCAGGGGGTACTACAATGAGCAGTTCTTC. The full variable domain, completed using reference TRBV14 and TRBJ2-1, is EAGVTQFPSHSVIEKGQTVTLRCDPISGHDNLYWYRRVMGKEIKFLLHFVKESKQDESGMPNNRFLAERTGGTYSTLKVQPAELEDSGVYFCASSQVPAVWARGYYNEQFFGPGTRLTVL.

The chain couples TRBV2 to TRBJ2-3; TRBD1 is a possible D gene (6 bases). CDR3 length: 14 residues. V gave up 4 bases and J gave up 0 bases, with 8 bases separating them. Germline CDR1 reads SNHLY; CDR2 reads FYNNEI. CDR3 nucleotide sequence: TGTGCCAGCAGTGGAGGGGGAAGCACAGATACGCAGTATTTT. Amino acids: CASSGGGSTDTQYF. Full variable domain (rest looked up from reference TRBV2 and TRBJ2-3): EPEVTQTPSHQVTQMGQEVILRCVPISNHLYFYWYRQILGQKVEFLVSFYNNEISEKSEIFDDQFSVERPDGSNFTLKIRSTKLEDSAMYFCASSGGGSTDTQYFGPGTRLTVL.

The rearrangement uses TRBV19 and TRBJ2-6, with D hard to call. The CDR3 is 16 amino acids. The germline V gene encodes CDR1 LNHDA and CDR2 SQIVND (reference sequence). With 3 bases removed from V and 4 bases from J, the gap between germline ends came to 13 bases. Here the CDR3 reads CASSMPSASGANVLTF. The CDR3 DNA sequence: TGTGCCAGTAGTATGCCGAGTGCTTCGGGGGCCAACGTCCTGACTTTC.

CDR3 residues: CAGRIIGGANNEQFF. The CDR3 coding sequence is TGTGCCGGCCGAATAATCGGGGGGGCCAACAATGAGCAGTTCTTC. J is TRBJ2-1 and V is TRBV6-5; 8 nucleotides agree with TRBD2. This CDR3 region has 15 residues. Per the germline V gene, CDR1 is MNHEY and CDR2 is SVGAGI. V was clipped by 11 bases and J by 5 bases; unmatched bases: 14.

This chain connects TRBV27 to TRBJ1-3; TRBD1 matches at 7 bases. Trimming cost V 3 bases and J 2 bases; bases outside gene matches: 4. The CDR3 has 15 amino acids. The germline gives CDR1 MNHEY, CDR2 SMNVEV (reference sequence). Written as DNA, the CDR3 is TGTGCCAGCAGTTTGGACAGGCAGACTGGAAACACCATATATTTT. This gives the protein CASSLDRQTGNTIYF.

The V and J genes are TRBV18 and TRBJ1-1; no reliable D call. Trimming stripped 5 bases from V and 1 base from J, with 8 bases between. Germline values: CDR1 KGHSH, CDR2 LQKENI. This CDR3 comprises 13 residues. CDR3 amino acids: CASSGTENTEAFF. CDR3 sequence (DNA): TGTGCCAGCTCAGGCACAGAGAACACTGAAGCTTTCTTT.

This clone was found a few times. The chain joins TRBV7-3 to TRBJ2-2; TRBD2 might be the D (6 bases). CDR3 size: 15 residues. Germline values: CDR1 SGHTA, CDR2 FQGTGA. Between the trimmed V and J ends, which lost 5 bases and 7 bases, there was a span of 17 bases. The CDR3 DNA reads as TGTGCCAGCAGCCCGGTTGCGGGGCTGGGCGGGGAGCTGTTTTTT. The encoded protein is CASSPVAGLGGELFF.

This clone appeared a few times. V gene TRBV19 combines with J gene TRBJ2-7; D is ambiguous. The germline V gene has CDR1 LNHDA and CDR2 SQIVND (reference sequence). Deletions cut 3 bases from V and 3 bases from J, with 9 bases between. The CDR3 has 13 residues. The CDR3: CASSISLNYEQYV. The CDR3, as DNA: TGTGCCAGTAGTATTAGCTTAAACTACGAGCAGTACGTC.

The chain is built from TRBV30 and TRBJ2-1; D remains ambiguous. Germline CDR1 is GTSNPN and CDR2 is SVGIG (reference sequence). V shed 3 bases and J shed 9 bases, with 9 bases lying between them. The CDR3 loop spans 11 amino acids. The CDR3 region has the DNA TGTGCCTGGAGGAGGAACGGTGAGCAGTTCTTC. Translating gives CAWRRNGEQFF.

The chain links TRBV18 to TRBJ2-7; the match to TRBD1 covers 7 bases. Germline V gene data show CDR1 as KGHSH and CDR2 as LQKENI. V gave up 3 bases and J gave up 3 bases; unmatched junction bases: 8. The CDR3 extends over 15 amino acids. This CDR3 reads CASSPGQNLFYEQYV. The CDR3 DNA sequence: TGTGCCAGCTCACCGGGACAGAATCTTTTCTACGAGCAGTACGTC.

This clone was counted once. The chain employs TRBV5-4 and TRBJ1-3, with 9 bases identical to TRBD1. The germline V gene encodes CDR1 SGHNT and CDR2 YYREEE (reference sequence). V was pared by 5 bases and J by 4 bases, with 13 bases of the junction left unmatched. The CDR3 is made up of 17 amino acids. The CDR3 reads CASSSSRPTGGGNTIYF. CDR3 nucleotide sequence: TGTGCCAGCAGTTCATCACGCCCGACAGGGGGGGGAAACACCATATATTTT.

The chain employs TRBV29-1 and TRBJ2-5; D is perhaps TRBD2 (6 bases). This CDR3 has 13 residues. CDR1 SQVTM and CDR2 ANQGSEA come from the germline V gene. The V end was cut by 3 bases, the J end by 4 bases, with 12 bases between. The CDR3 DNA is TGCAGCGTTGAGAAAGTAGCGGTAGAGACCCAGTACTTC. Translating it yields CSVEKVAVETQYF.

The rearrangement links TRBV11-1 to TRBJ2-5, with 11 bases that match TRBD1. V lost 7 bases and J lost 5; bases outside the gene matches: 6. The germline gives CDR1 SGHAT, CDR2 FQDESV (reference sequence). CDR3 length: 14 residues. The CDR3 reads CASTRTGGTETQYF. The CDR3 nucleotides read TGTGCCAGCACCAGGACAGGGGGCACGGAGACCCAGTACTTC.

The chain is built from TRBV10-1 and TRBJ2-2, with D perhaps matching TRBD1 or TRBD2 (5 bases each). Germline V gives CDR1 WNHNN, CDR2 SYGVQD (reference sequence). This CDR3 contains 14 residues. With 4 bases removed from V and 7 bases from J, the gap between germline ends came to 13 bases. CDR3 protein: CASSVAPQGGELFF. The CDR3 coding sequence is TGCGCCAGCAGTGTAGCGCCTCAGGGCGGGGAGCTGTTTTTT.

This rearrangement joins TRBV6-1 to TRBJ1-5, with D maybe TRBD1 (5 bases). Trimming removed 3 bases from V and 6 bases from J, with 15 bases in between. Germline assignment: CDR1 MNHNS and CDR2 SASEGT. The CDR3 sequence is 15 residues long. The CDR3 nucleotides read TGTGCCAGCAGTGAGACACGGCGGGGGGGTCAGCCCCAGCATTTT. Amino acid sequence: CASSETRRGGQPQHF.

This chain connects TRBV5-5 to TRBJ1-2, with 8 bases that match TRBD1. Germline CDR1 reads SGHKS; CDR2 reads YYEKEE (reference sequence). J was trimmed by 4 bases and V by 6 bases; bases with no gene match: 8. This CDR3 region has 14 residues. The DNA of the CDR3 is TGTGCCAGCACCTTACAGGGGGGTGTCTATGGCTACACCTTC. It codes for CASTLQGGVYGYTF.

V is TRBV3-1 (or the pseudogene TRBV3-2) and J is TRBJ1-1; no reliable D call. This CDR3 region has 14 residues. Trimming left V 3 bases short and J 0 bases short, with 8 bases between. CDR1 and CDR2 from the germline V gene are LGHDT and YNNKEL (reference sequence). This chain's CDR3 is CASSQRRVNTEAFF. The CDR3 bases are TGTGCCAGCAGCCAGCGCCGGGTGAACACTGAAGCTTTCTTT.

The J gene is TRBJ2-3, the V gene TRBV9; D perhaps matches TRBD2 (6 bases). The CDR3 runs to 14 residues. Germline CDR1 SGDLS, CDR2 YYNGEE. With 10 bases removed from V and 4 bases from J, the gap between germline ends came to 19 bases. The CDR3 nucleotides read TGTGCCCTTAAGGAGGGGATTCCCCCAGATACGCAGTATTTT. It yields the protein CALKEGIPPDTQYF.

The chain joins TRBV3-1 (or the pseudogene TRBV3-2) to TRBJ2-1; 8 bases are shared with TRBD2. With 4 bases clipped from V and 1 base from J, the junction kept 6 bases outside the gene matches. Germline V gene data show CDR1 as LGHDT and CDR2 as YNNKEL (reference sequence). CDR3 length: 16 residues. CDR3 DNA: TGTGCCAGCAGCCCCCGGGAGGGGCGTTCCTACAATGAGCAGTTCTTC. Protein: CASSPREGRSYNEQFF.

The chain has TRBV5-1 and TRBJ2-3, with 8 nucleotides matching TRBD2. Germline V gene sequence: CDR1 SGHRS, CDR2 YFSETQ. V lost 2 bases to trimming and J lost 1 base; unmatched junction nucleotides: 0. This CDR3 is built from 14 residues. CDR3 sequence reads: CASSLAGGTDTQYF. The CDR3 nucleotides are TGCGCCAGCAGCTTAGCGGGGGGCACAGATACGCAGTATTTT.

The rearrangement links TRBV28 to TRBJ2-3, with TRBD2 identical over 13 bases. After removal of 10 bases from V and 5 bases from J, the junction contained 6 bases not matched to a gene. Germline V CDR1 and CDR2: MDHEN, SYDVKM. CDR3 length equals 14 residues. CDR3 protein: CATTSGGAVDTQYF. CDR3 DNA: TGTGCCACCACTAGCGGGGGGGCGGTAGATACGCAGTATTTT.

The chain combines TRBV5-1 with TRBJ2-5; no definite D call. V lost 0 bases and J lost 4, with 13 bases in between. There are 15 residues in the CDR3. The germline V gene has CDR1 SGHRS and CDR2 YFSETQ. The CDR3: CASSLAVWGGETQYF. The CDR3 DNA reads as TGCGCCAGCAGCTTGGCTGTCTGGGGTGGAGAGACCCAGTACTTC. Combining the CDR3 with reference TRBV5-1 and TRBJ2-5 gives the whole variable domain KAGVTQTPRYLIKTRGQQVTLSCSPISGHRSVSWYQQTPGQGLQFLFEYFSETQRNKGNFPGRFSGRQFSNSRSEMNVSTLELGDSALYLCASSLAVWGGETQYFGPGTRLLVL.

V gene TRBV6-5 combines with J gene TRBJ1-5; D perhaps matches TRBD1 (6 bases). Germline loops: CDR1 MNHEY, CDR2 SVGAGI. The V end was cut by 7 bases, the J end by 6 bases, with 16 bases between. This CDR3 has 14 amino acids. The CDR3 coding sequence is TGTGCCAGCACCCGGACAGCTTGGGGTCAGCCCCAGCATTTT. Translation: CASTRTAWGQPQHF.

The chain combines TRBV12-3 or TRBV12-4 with TRBJ1-5; no definite D call. Trimming cost V 5 bases and J 11 bases, with 10 bases left between them. The CDR3 extends over 11 amino acids. CDR3 coding DNA: TGTGCCAGCAGTCTCGATTTGACCCAGCATTTT. It encodes CASSLDLTQHF.